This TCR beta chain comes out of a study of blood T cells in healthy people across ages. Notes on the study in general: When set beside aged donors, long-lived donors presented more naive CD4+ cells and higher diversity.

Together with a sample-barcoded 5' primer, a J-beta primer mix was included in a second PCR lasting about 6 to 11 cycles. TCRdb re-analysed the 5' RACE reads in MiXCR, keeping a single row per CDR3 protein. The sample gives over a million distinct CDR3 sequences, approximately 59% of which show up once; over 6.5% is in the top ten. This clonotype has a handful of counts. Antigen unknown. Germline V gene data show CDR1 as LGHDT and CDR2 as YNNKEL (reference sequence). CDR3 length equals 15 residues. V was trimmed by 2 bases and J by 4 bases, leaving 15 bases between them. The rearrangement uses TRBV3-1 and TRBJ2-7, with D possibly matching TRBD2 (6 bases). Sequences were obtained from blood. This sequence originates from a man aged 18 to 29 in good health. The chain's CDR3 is CASSQNPGLRYEQYF. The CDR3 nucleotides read TGTGCCAGCAGCCAAAACCCGGGACTCAGATACGAGCAGTACTTC.